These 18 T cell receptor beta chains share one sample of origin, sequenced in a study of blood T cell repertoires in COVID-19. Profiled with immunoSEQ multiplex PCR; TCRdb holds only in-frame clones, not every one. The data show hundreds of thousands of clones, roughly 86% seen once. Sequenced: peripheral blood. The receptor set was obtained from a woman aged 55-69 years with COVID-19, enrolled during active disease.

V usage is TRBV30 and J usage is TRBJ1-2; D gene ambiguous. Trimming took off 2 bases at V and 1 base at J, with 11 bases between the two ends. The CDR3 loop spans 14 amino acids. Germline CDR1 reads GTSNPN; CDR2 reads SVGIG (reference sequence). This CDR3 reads CAWSRGALNYGYTF. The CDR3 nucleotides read TGTGCCTGGAGTCGAGGTGCCCTTAACTATGGCTACACCTTC.

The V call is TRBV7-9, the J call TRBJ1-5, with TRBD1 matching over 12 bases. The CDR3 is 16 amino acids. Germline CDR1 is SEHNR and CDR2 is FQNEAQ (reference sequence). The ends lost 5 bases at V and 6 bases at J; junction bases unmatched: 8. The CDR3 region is CASSAAGTGGVQPQHF. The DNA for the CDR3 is TGTGCCAGCAGCGCTGCCGGGACAGGGGGCGTTCAGCCCCAGCATTTT.

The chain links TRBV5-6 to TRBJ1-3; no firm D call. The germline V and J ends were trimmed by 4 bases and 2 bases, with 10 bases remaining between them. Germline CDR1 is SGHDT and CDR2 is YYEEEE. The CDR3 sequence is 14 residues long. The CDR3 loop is CASSRPGTGNTIYF. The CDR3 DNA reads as TGTGCCAGCAGCCGCCCGGGGACTGGAAACACCATATATTTT.

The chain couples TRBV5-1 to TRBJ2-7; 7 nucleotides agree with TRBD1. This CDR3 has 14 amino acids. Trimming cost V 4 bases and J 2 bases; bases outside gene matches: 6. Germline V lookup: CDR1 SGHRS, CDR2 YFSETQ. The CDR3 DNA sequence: TGCGCCAGCAGCACTCGGACAGGAGCCTACGAGCAGTACTTC. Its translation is CASSTRTGAYEQYF.

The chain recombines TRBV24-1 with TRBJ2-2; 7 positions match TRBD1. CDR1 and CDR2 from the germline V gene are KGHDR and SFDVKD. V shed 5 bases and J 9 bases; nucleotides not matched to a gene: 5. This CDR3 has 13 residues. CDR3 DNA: TGTGCCACCAGTGTAGGGGGCCATAGGGAGCTGTTTTTT. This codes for CATSVGGHRELFF.

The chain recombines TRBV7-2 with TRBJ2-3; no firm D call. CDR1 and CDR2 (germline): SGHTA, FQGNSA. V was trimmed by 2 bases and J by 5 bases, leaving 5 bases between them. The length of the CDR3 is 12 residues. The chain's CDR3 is CASSLYRDTQYF. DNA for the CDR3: TGTGCCAGCAGCTTATATAGAGATACGCAGTATTTT. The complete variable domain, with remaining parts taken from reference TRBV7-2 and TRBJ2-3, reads GAGVSQSPSNKVTEKGKDVELRCDPISGHTALYWYRQSLGQGLEFLIYFQGNSAPDKSGLPSDRFSAERTGGSVSTLTIQRTQQEDSAVYLCASSLYRDTQYFGPGTRLTVL.

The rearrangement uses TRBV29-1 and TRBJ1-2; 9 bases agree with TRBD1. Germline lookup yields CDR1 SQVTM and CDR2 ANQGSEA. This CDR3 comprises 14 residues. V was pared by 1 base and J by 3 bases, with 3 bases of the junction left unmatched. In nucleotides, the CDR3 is TGCAGCGTTGAAGCGGGACAGGGAGACTATGGCTACACCTTC. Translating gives CSVEAGQGDYGYTF.

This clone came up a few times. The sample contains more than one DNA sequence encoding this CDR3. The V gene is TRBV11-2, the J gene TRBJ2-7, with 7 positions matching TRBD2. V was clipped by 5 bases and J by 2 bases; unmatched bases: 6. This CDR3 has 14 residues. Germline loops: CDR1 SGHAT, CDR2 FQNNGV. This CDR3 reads CASSLVGGTYEQYF. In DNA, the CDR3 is TGTGCCAGCAGCCTGGTCGGGGGGACCTACGAGCAGTACTTC. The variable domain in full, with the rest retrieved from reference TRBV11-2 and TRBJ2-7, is EAGVAQSPRYKIIEKRQSVAFWCNPISGHATLYWYQQILGQGPKLLIQFQNNGVVDDSQLPKDRFSAERLKGVDSTLKIQPAKLEDSAVYLCASSLVGGTYEQYFGPGTRLTVT.

Written as DNA, the CDR3 is TGTGCCACAGACAGGGCCCGCCCTAGGGGCTACACCTTC. It is translated as CATDRARPRGYTF. The rearrangement joins TRBV12-1 to TRBJ1-2; whether TRBD1, the table's D call, matches the DNA was not checked. TRBV12-1 is assigned pseudogene status. This CDR3 has 13 amino acids.

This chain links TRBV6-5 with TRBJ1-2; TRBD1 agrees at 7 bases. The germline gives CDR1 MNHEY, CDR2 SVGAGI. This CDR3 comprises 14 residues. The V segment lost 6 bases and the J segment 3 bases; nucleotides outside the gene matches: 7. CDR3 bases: TGTGCCAGCAGCCTGACAGGGAGAGACTATGGCTACACCTTC. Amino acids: CASSLTGRDYGYTF.

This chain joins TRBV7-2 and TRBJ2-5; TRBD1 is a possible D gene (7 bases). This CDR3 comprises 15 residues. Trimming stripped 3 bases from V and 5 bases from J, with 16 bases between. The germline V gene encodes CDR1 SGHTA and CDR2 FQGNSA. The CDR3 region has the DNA TGTGCCAGCAGCTTCAGGGGGGCGAGAAGGGAGACCCAGTACTTC. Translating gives CASSFRGARRETQYF.

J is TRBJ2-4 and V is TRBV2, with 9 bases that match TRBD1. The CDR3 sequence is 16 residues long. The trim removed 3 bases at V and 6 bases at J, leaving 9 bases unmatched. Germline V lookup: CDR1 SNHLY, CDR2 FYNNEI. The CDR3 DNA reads TGTGCCAGCAGTGATCAAGGGACAGGGAAGGGAAACATTCAGTACTTC. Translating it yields CASSDQGTGKGNIQYF. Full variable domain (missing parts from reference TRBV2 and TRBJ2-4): EPEVTQTPSHQVTQMGQEVILRCVPISNHLYFYWYRQILGQKVEFLVSFYNNEISEKSEIFDDQFSVERPDGSNFTLKIRSTKLEDSAMYFCASSDQGTGKGNIQYFGAGTRLSVL.

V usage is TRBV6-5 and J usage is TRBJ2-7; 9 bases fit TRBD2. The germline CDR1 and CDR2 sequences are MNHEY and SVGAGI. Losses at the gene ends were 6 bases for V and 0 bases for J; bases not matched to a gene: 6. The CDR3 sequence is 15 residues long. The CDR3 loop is CASRGSGGASYEQYF. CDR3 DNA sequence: TGTGCCAGCAGGGGTAGCGGGGGTGCCTCCTACGAGCAGTACTTC.

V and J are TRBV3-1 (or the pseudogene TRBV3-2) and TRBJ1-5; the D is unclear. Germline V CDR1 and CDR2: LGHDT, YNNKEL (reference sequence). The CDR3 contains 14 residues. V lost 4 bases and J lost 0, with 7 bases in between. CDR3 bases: TGTGCCAGCAGCCTACAATTTAGCAATCAGCCCCAGCATTTT. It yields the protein CASSLQFSNQPQHF.

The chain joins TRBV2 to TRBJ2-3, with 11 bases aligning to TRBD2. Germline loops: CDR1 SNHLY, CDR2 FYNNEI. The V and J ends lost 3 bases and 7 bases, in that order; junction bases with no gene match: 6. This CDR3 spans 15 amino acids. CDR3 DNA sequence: TGTGCCAGCAGTGATCCTAGCGGGGGGAGGCATACGCAGTATTTT. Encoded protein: CASSDPSGGRHTQYF.

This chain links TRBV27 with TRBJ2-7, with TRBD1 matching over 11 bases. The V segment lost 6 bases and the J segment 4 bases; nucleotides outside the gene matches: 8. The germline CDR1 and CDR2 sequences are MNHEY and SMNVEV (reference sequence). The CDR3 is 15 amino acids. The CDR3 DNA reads TGTGCCAGCAGAAGGACAGGGGGCGTTCGTTACGAGCAGTACTTC. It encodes CASRRTGGVRYEQYF.

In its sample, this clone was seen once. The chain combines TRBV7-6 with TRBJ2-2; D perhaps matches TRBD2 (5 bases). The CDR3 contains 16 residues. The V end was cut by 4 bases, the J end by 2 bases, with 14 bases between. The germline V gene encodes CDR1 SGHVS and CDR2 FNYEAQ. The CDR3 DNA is TGTGCCAGCAGCTCCCGGGGTTCCTTCAACACCGGGGAGCTGTTTTTT. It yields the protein CASSSRGSFNTGELFF.

The CDR3 loop reads CASSLTTGSNQPQHF. In DNA, the CDR3 is TGTGCCAGCAGTCTCACGACAGGGAGCAATCAGCCCCAGCATTTT. The chain recombines TRBV28 with TRBJ1-5, with 7 bases fitting TRBD1. Germline CDR1 reads MDHEN; CDR2 reads SYDVKM. The CDR3 length is 15 residues. The V gene end was trimmed by 5 bases and the J gene end by 1 base; junction bases not matched to a gene: 5.